These 23 T cell receptor beta chains share one sample of origin, sequenced in a study of T cell repertoires in cytomegalovirus infection. These receptors' targets are unknown. TCRdb used MiXCR to reprocess the reads, holding one entry per CDR3 protein. This table holds about a million distinct CDR3 sequences, around 32% found once. This specimen consisted of cultured CD8+ T cells from PBMCs, obtained from culture after CMV antigen stimulation. These receptors were taken from a human donor in good health (CMV status not recorded). Some clones in this sample may be carry-over from other donors' samples.

Only one count was recorded for this clonotype. The DNA of the CDR3 is TGTGCCAGCAGTTCTAGCGCGGCTAGCACAGATACGCAGTATTTT. Translated, it gives CASSSSAASTDTQYF. The rearrangement uses TRBV27 and TRBJ2-3; possible D gene TRBD2, 6 bases. CDR1 and CDR2 (germline): MNHEY, SMNVEV (reference sequence). CDR3 length: 15 amino acids. The germline V and J ends were trimmed by 4 bases and 0 bases, with 11 bases remaining between them.

Note on this clonotype: This sequence may be a read error, since a much larger clone differs from it by one base. This chain connects TRBV7-8 to TRBJ1-2; 7 bases line up with TRBD1. The germline gives CDR1 SGHVS, CDR2 FQNEAQ. This CDR3 is built from 14 residues. Losses at the gene ends were 5 bases for V and 8 bases for J; bases not matched to a gene: 11. CDR3 sequence reads: CASSRDTGVEGYTF. For the CDR3, the DNA is TGTGCCAGCAGCCGTGACACAGGGGTAGAGGGCTACACCTTC.

Concerning this clonotype: Given a much more abundant clone one base away, this may be a read error. The chain uses TRBV7-9 and TRBJ1-2; unclear D gene. Looked up from germline, CDR1 is SEHNR and CDR2 is FQNEAQ (reference sequence). The CDR3 spans 15 residues. The CDR3 nucleotides read TGTGTCAGCAGCCGACTACCTCCTACACCTTATGGCTACACCTTC. Its translation is CVSSRLPPTPYGYTF.

The V call is TRBV9, the J call TRBJ2-1; tentative D call: TRBD2 (6 bases). The germline V and J ends were trimmed by 3 bases and 7 bases, with 11 bases remaining between them. The germline CDR1 and CDR2 sequences are SGDLS and YYNGEE. This CDR3 is built from 13 residues. The CDR3 sequence: CASSGAGWNEQFF. The CDR3 DNA follows: TGTGCCAGCAGCGGGGCGGGATGGAATGAGCAGTTCTTC.

This chain's CDR3 is CASSFVGGDSPLHF. Written as DNA, the CDR3 is TGTGCCAGCAGTTTCGTGGGCGGCGATTCACCCCTCCACTTT. The chain couples TRBV27 to TRBJ1-6; D call uncertain. CDR1 and CDR2 from the germline V gene are MNHEY and SMNVEV (reference sequence). V lost 3 bases and J 8 bases, leaving 11 bases between the germline ends. This CDR3 has 14 residues.

This chain links TRBV5-5 with TRBJ2-1; D call uncertain. CDR3 length equals 14 residues. Germline assignment: CDR1 SGHKS and CDR2 YYEKEE (reference sequence). V was cut by 0 bases and J by 6 bases, with 10 bases left in between. CDR3 region: CASSLATHGNEQFF. Here the CDR3 DNA reads TGTGCCAGCAGCTTGGCCACTCACGGCAATGAGCAGTTCTTC.

In its sample, this clonotype was seen a few times. The chain carries TRBV24-1 and TRBJ2-1; TRBD2 agrees at 15 bases. V shed 7 bases and J 0 bases; nucleotides not matched to a gene: 6. Germline CDR1 is KGHDR and CDR2 is SFDVKD. There are 18 residues in the CDR3. The DNA of the CDR3 is TGTGCCACCAGCGCCGGGACTAGCGGGGGGACCTCCTACAATGAGCAGTTCTTC. Its protein is CATSAGTSGGTSYNEQFF.

Ten or more counts support this clonotype. The V call is TRBV4-1, the J call TRBJ2-7; D perhaps matches TRBD1 (6 bases). The CDR3 is 15 residues long. V was cut by 5 bases and J by 2 bases, with 16 bases left in between. CDR1 is MGHRA, CDR2 YSYEKL, per germline. CDR3 loop: CASSFRGDGTYEQYV. The CDR3 DNA follows: TGCGCCAGCAGCTTCAGGGGTGATGGAACCTACGAGCAGTACGTC.

Ten or more counts support this clonotype. V usage is TRBV27 and J usage is TRBJ1-2; D is perhaps TRBD1 (5 bases). The germline gives CDR1 MNHEY, CDR2 SMNVEV (reference sequence). This CDR3 region has 15 residues. V lost 6 bases and J 2 bases, leaving 16 bases between the germline ends. The DNA of the CDR3 is TGTGCCAGCAGCTTGAGCCAGGGAGCCAACTATGGCTACACCTTC. It yields the protein CASSLSQGANYGYTF.

This clonotype was seen a few times. The chain is built from TRBV4-1 and TRBJ2-3, with 8 nucleotides matching TRBD2. The CDR3 contains 15 residues. The J segment lost 6 bases and the V segment lost 2 bases, leaving 7 bases of the junction unmatched. Germline V gene lookup returns CDR1 MGHRA and CDR2 YSYEKL. The CDR3 coding sequence is TGCGCCAGCAGCCAAAGAATAGGCGGGGGGGATACGCAGTATTTT. As protein: CASSQRIGGGDTQYF.

This clonotype was picked up many times. The chain links TRBV7-9 to TRBJ2-2; 7 bases fit TRBD2. J was trimmed by 6 bases and V by 4 bases; bases with no gene match: 2. Germline values: CDR1 SEHNR, CDR2 FQNEAQ (reference sequence). This CDR3 contains 13 residues. Written as DNA, the CDR3 is TGTGCCAGCAGCTGGCGGGGGTCCGGGGAGCTGTTTTTT. Encoded protein: CASSWRGSGELFF.

The V call is TRBV5-8, the J call TRBJ1-5; no reliable D call. Germline CDR1 and CDR2: SGHTS and YDEGEE. Between the trimmed V and J ends, which lost 7 bases and 6 bases, there was a span of 17 bases. This CDR3 region has 14 residues. The CDR3 DNA sequence: TGTGCCAGCGTCGAACCGCGGCGGACTCAGCCCCAGCATTTT. Protein sequence: CASVEPRRTQPQHF.

There are many counts of this clonotype. V usage is TRBV7-9 and J usage is TRBJ2-3, with D possibly being TRBD1 or TRBD2 (5 bases each). The CDR3 runs 18 residues. V lost 1 base and J lost 3, with 20 bases in between. Germline lookup yields CDR1 SEHNR and CDR2 FQNEAQ (reference sequence). The CDR3 reads CASSLVLWDPAGTDTQYF. CDR3 coding DNA: TGTGCCAGCAGCTTAGTATTATGGGACCCGGCAGGGACAGATACGCAGTATTTT.

This clonotype was detected only once. The chain carries TRBV7-6 and TRBJ2-2, with a weak D call TRBD2 (6 bases). V shed 10 bases and J shed 6 bases, with 15 bases lying between them. The CDR3 extends over 13 amino acids. The germline CDR1 and CDR2 sequences are SGHVS and FNYEAQ. This CDR3 is CATRGKMAGELFF. CDR3 DNA sequence: TGTGCCACCCGGGGGAAGATGGCCGGGGAGCTGTTTTTT.

V is TRBV18 and J is TRBJ2-1; perhaps TRBD2 as D (5 bases). This CDR3 contains 18 residues. CDR1 is KGHSH and CDR2 is LQKENI in the germline V gene. Trimming stripped 5 bases from V and 5 bases from J, with 25 bases between. The CDR3, as DNA: TGTGCCAGCTCAGCCACTGAATACAGCGGCGGATGGGACAATGAGCAGTTCTTC. Its protein is CASSATEYSGGWDNEQFF.

Concerning this clonotype: Possible read error: a much larger clone is one base away. This chain links TRBV12-3 or TRBV12-4 with TRBJ2-7, with TRBD1 identical over 7 bases. The CDR3 is 16 amino acids. In DNA, the CDR3 is TGTGCCAGCAGTCCCCCGATCGACAGGGCCCCCTACGATCAGTACTTC. Its protein is CASSPPIDRAPYDQYF.

The V and J genes are TRBV6-4 and TRBJ2-1; 8 bases fit TRBD2. Germline V CDR1 and CDR2: MRHNA, SNTAGT. This CDR3 has 16 amino acids. Unmatched junction bases numbered 11, after V lost 5 bases and J lost 5 bases. The CDR3 spells CASSQYGGGPNNEQFF. DNA for the CDR3: TGTGCCAGCAGTCAGTACGGGGGGGGGCCGAACAATGAGCAGTTCTTC.

This chain links TRBV20-1 with TRBJ2-5; TRBD2 is a possible D gene (5 bases). CDR3 size: 16 residues. Germline CDR1 reads DFQATT; CDR2 reads SNEGSKA (reference sequence). The V end was cut by 1 base, the J end by 1 base, with 16 bases between. The CDR3 reads CSARVFGETFQETQYF. CDR3 DNA sequence: TGCAGTGCTAGAGTTTTTGGGGAGACGTTCCAAGAGACCCAGTACTTC.

The rearrangement links TRBV15 to TRBJ2-7; the D gene is possibly TRBD1 (5 bases). CDR1 LNHNV and CDR2 YYDKDF come from the germline V gene (reference sequence). Trimming left V 2 bases short and J 3 bases short, with 11 bases between. The CDR3 runs 14 residues. Here the CDR3 reads CATSRSRQNYEQYV. The CDR3 DNA reads TGTGCCACCAGCAGAAGCCGACAGAACTACGAGCAGTACGTC.

The chain combines TRBV19 with TRBJ1-2; 8 bases align to TRBD1. The V gene's germline CDR1 is LNHDA and CDR2 SQIVND (reference sequence). V lost 7 bases and J lost 7; bases outside the gene matches: 14. CDR3 size: 15 residues. The CDR3 DNA is TGTGCCAGTAAAGGGGTCGCAGGGGGCATCTCTGGCTACACCTTC. This translates into CASKGVAGGISGYTF.

The chain carries TRBV12-3 or TRBV12-4 and TRBJ1-6; D is ambiguous. The CDR3 extends over 16 amino acids. V was shortened by 4 bases and J by 6 bases, with 16 bases between the two germline ends. DNA of the CDR3: TGTGCCAGCAGTTCCACGTCGCCACGAAGTAATTCACCCCTCCACTTT. Its translation: CASSSTSPRSNSPLHF.

V gene TRBV14 combines with J gene TRBJ2-5; D perhaps matches TRBD2 (5 bases). Trimming took off 0 bases at V and 1 base at J, with 12 bases between the two ends. Germline assignment: CDR1 SGHDN and CDR2 FVKESK. The CDR3 runs to 16 residues. The CDR3 here is CASSQDTYRGQETQYF. CDR3 nucleotides: TGTGCCAGCAGCCAAGACACGTACCGGGGCCAAGAGACCCAGTACTTC.

The V call is TRBV6-2 or TRBV6-3, the J call TRBJ1-5; D gene uncertain. V was clipped by 5 bases and J by 0 bases, with 11 bases between them. The V gene's germline CDR1 is MNHEY and CDR2 SVGEGT. The CDR3 runs 15 residues. CDR3 DNA: TGTGCCAGCAGTCCCTTGGGGAGTAGCAATCAGCCCCAGCATTTT. This codes for CASSPLGSSNQPQHF.